The 30 T cell receptor beta chains below were found in one sample sequenced in a study of shared clonotypes between healthy human individuals. Produced via immunoSEQ multiplex PCR; TCRdb's table is partial and in-frame only. This sample yields about 480,000 clones, of which around 74% are seen a single time; around 13% belongs to the top ten. The material sequenced was PBMCs. The receptors come from a woman aged 40 to 55 in good health. Some clones in this sample may be carry-over from other donors' samples.

The V and J genes are TRBV18 and TRBJ2-2; TRBD1 might be the D (6 bases). Trimming stripped 10 bases from V and 1 base from J, with 10 bases between. Per germline, CDR1 KGHSH and CDR2 LQKENI. The CDR3 covers 13 residues. The DNA of the CDR3 is TGTGCCACCCAGGGGCTGAACACCGGGGAGCTGTTTTTT. It yields the protein CATQGLNTGELFF.

Note on this clone: Additional DNA sequences in this sample encode the identical CDR3. This chain joins TRBV6-5 and TRBJ2-5; tentative D call: TRBD2 (5 bases). The CDR3 consists of 16 residues. CDR1 MNHEY and CDR2 SVGAGI come from the germline V gene. The V end was cut by 0 bases, the J end by 1 base, with 12 bases between. This CDR3 reads CASSYSSAGTQETQYF. The DNA for the CDR3 is TGTGCCAGCAGTTACTCGTCGGCGGGTACCCAAGAGACCCAGTACTTC.

This CDR3 reads CASSMPGQGLQETQYF. For the CDR3, the DNA is TGTGCCAGCAGCATGCCGGGACAGGGGCTCCAAGAGACCCAGTACTTC. J is TRBJ2-5 and V is TRBV7-2; 10 bases line up with TRBD1. V lost 5 bases, J lost 1 base, and 7 bases stayed unmatched. The germline V gene encodes CDR1 SGHTA and CDR2 FQGNSA. This CDR3 has 16 residues.

This clone was found many times. The same CDR3 is also encoded by other DNA sequences in this sample. The rearrangement links TRBV5-1 to TRBJ1-1; D is unresolved. CDR3 length equals 13 residues. Germline V gene data show CDR1 as SGHRS and CDR2 as YFSETQ. Trimming shortened V by 2 bases and J by 0 bases, and 5 bases separated the two germline ends. The CDR3 DNA reads as TGCGCCAGCAGCTTAGAGTTGAACACTGAAGCTTTCTTT. It specifies CASSLELNTEAFF.

The chain is built from TRBV7-3 and TRBJ2-1, with 12 positions matching TRBD2. Germline CDR1 and CDR2: SGHTA and FQGTGA. CDR3 size: 15 residues. V lost 5 bases, J lost 5 bases, and 4 bases stayed unmatched. CDR3 DNA sequence: TGTGCCAGCAGCAAGGGACTAGCGGGCGACAATGAGCAGTTCTTC. Amino acid sequence: CASSKGLAGDNEQFF.

This clone has a single count. This chain's CDR3 is CASSKSGTTNNEQFF. CDR3 nucleotide sequence: TGTGCCAGCAGCAAATCCGGGACTACCAACAATGAGCAGTTCTTC. The chain is built from TRBV5-4 and TRBJ2-1; 7 positions agree with TRBD2. J was trimmed by 5 bases and V by 4 bases; bases with no gene match: 9. The CDR3 totals 15 residues. Per the germline V gene, CDR1 is SGHNT and CDR2 is YYREEE (reference sequence).

The sample holds many counts of this clone. The chain recombines TRBV6-1 with TRBJ1-5; D perhaps matches TRBD1 (5 bases). From germline, CDR1 is MNHNS and CDR2 SASEGT. The V end lost 1 base, the J end lost 6 bases, and 13 bases lay between the germline ends. The length of the CDR3 is 15 residues. As DNA, the CDR3 is TGTGCCAGCAGTGAAGAAAGTAGGGGTTTTCAGCCCCAGCATTTT. This gives the protein CASSEESRGFQPQHF.

CDR3 loop: CASRASTGTGELFF. In DNA form, the CDR3 reads TGTGCCAGCAGGGCCTCTACAGGGACCGGGGAGCTGTTTTTT. This chain uses TRBV2 with TRBJ2-2; tentatively, D is TRBD1 (6 bases). This CDR3 comprises 14 residues. In germline, CDR1 is SNHLY, CDR2 FYNNEI. V was trimmed by 6 bases and J by 5 bases, leaving 13 bases between them.

The rearrangement joins TRBV5-1 to TRBJ2-1; D not resolved. Trimming pared 1 base from V and 5 bases from J, leaving 10 bases between. The CDR3 runs 14 residues. Germline V gene lookup returns CDR1 SGHRS and CDR2 YFSETQ. The CDR3 region is CASSLLVANNEQFF. The CDR3 DNA follows: TGCGCCAGCAGCTTGTTGGTAGCCAACAATGAGCAGTTCTTC.

V and J are TRBV10-2 and TRBJ1-5; TRBD1 matches 10 bases. Germline CDR1 and CDR2: WSHSY and SAAADI. The CDR3 covers 13 residues. V was pared by 10 bases and J by 6 bases, with 6 bases of the junction left unmatched. The CDR3 sequence is CAMGQGLGQPQHF. CDR3 DNA sequence: TGCGCCATGGGACAGGGGTTGGGTCAGCCCCAGCATTTT.

This clone has only a few counts. The chain employs TRBV5-4 and TRBJ1-1; 8 bases are a match to TRBD1. CDR1 is SGHNT and CDR2 is YYREEE in the germline V gene (reference sequence). V dropped 3 bases and J dropped 4; count of bases not matched to a gene: 5. This CDR3 contains 14 residues. In DNA form, the CDR3 reads TGTGCCAGCAGCTACGCGCAGGGGGCCACTGAAGCTTTCTTT. Its translation is CASSYAQGATEAFF.

The gene calls are TRBV28 and TRBJ1-1; TRBD1 agrees at 7 bases. CDR1 is MDHEN and CDR2 is SYDVKM in the germline V gene. The CDR3 loop spans 15 amino acids. Trimming removed 7 bases from V and 10 bases from J; junction bases left unmatched: 18. CDR3 sequence (DNA): TGTGCCAGCACCACCCAGGGGGGAGGGGTTGGAGTAGCTTTCTTT. This codes for CASTTQGGGVGVAFF.

About this clone itself: The same CDR3 also results from other DNA sequences found in this sample. The chain couples TRBV5-1 to TRBJ1-1; D not resolved. CDR3 length equals 14 residues. Germline CDR1 and CDR2: SGHRS and YFSETQ. The V end lost 1 base, the J end lost 3 bases, and 10 bases lay between the germline ends. CDR3 amino acids: CASSLTLGDTEAFF. The CDR3 nucleotides are TGCGCCAGCAGCTTGACCCTCGGAGACACTGAAGCTTTCTTT. The full variable domain, rest sourced from reference TRBV5-1 and TRBJ1-1, is KAGVTQTPRYLIKTRGQQVTLSCSPISGHRSVSWYQQTPGQGLQFLFEYFSETQRNKGNFPGRFSGRQFSNSRSEMNVSTLELGDSALYLCASSLTLGDTEAFFGQGTRLTVV.

The V and J genes are TRBV5-1 and TRBJ1-2; TRBD1 matches at 9 bases. The CDR3 has 14 residues. Germline V gene sequence: CDR1 SGHRS, CDR2 YFSETQ. Trimming removed 0 bases from V and 6 bases from J; junction bases left unmatched: 3. CDR3 sequence: CASSLVTGGHGYTF. DNA of the CDR3: TGCGCCAGCAGCTTGGTAACAGGGGGCCATGGCTACACCTTC. The full variable domain, completed using reference TRBV5-1 and TRBJ1-2, is KAGVTQTPRYLIKTRGQQVTLSCSPISGHRSVSWYQQTPGQGLQFLFEYFSETQRNKGNFPGRFSGRQFSNSRSEMNVSTLELGDSALYLCASSLVTGGHGYTFGSGTRLTVV.

This rearrangement joins TRBV29-1 to TRBJ2-7; TRBD1 is a possible D gene (5 bases). V lost 2 bases and J 0 bases, leaving 14 bases between the germline ends. Germline V lookup: CDR1 SQVTM, CDR2 ANQGSEA. The CDR3 has 15 amino acids. The CDR3 sequence is CSVERVGAASYEQYF. The CDR3 DNA is TGCAGCGTTGAAAGGGTAGGGGCCGCCTCCTACGAGCAGTACTTC.

The rearrangement uses TRBV2 and TRBJ2-2, with a weak D call TRBD2 (5 bases). The V end lost 6 bases, the J end lost 8 bases, and 13 bases lay between the germline ends. Per germline, CDR1 SNHLY and CDR2 FYNNEI. This CDR3 is 13 amino acids long. The DNA of the CDR3 is TGTGCCAGCAGGACCGGACTTACGGGGGAGCTGTTTTTT. Amino acids: CASRTGLTGELFF.

This clone was detected only once. The chain employs TRBV27 and TRBJ1-5; D unresolved. Germline V gene data show CDR1 as MNHEY and CDR2 as SMNVEV (reference sequence). V was clipped by 3 bases and J by 0 bases, with 9 bases between them. CDR3 length: 15 amino acids. The CDR3, as DNA: TGTGCCAGCAGTTTGCGGGAATCTAGCAATCAGCCCCAGCATTTT. Residues: CASSLRESSNQPQHF.

The CDR3 DNA sequence: TGTGCCAGCTCACCGAGCAGATACACTGAAGCTTTCTTT. This encodes CASSPSRYTEAFF. The chain links TRBV18 to TRBJ1-1, with D uncertain. The CDR3 consists of 13 residues. Germline V gene lookup returns CDR1 KGHSH and CDR2 LQKENI. V was clipped by 3 bases and J by 3 bases, with 8 bases between them. Full variable domain (missing parts from reference TRBV18 and TRBJ1-1): NAGVMQNPRHLVRRRGQEARLRCSPMKGHSHVYWYRQLPEEGLKFMVYLQKENIIDESGMPKERFSAEFPKEGPSILRIQQVVRGDSAAYFCASSPSRYTEAFFGQGTRLTVV.

This clone has more than one count but fewer than ten. This chain uses TRBV28 with TRBJ1-1; D is ambiguous. Germline V gene lookup returns CDR1 MDHEN and CDR2 SYDVKM. Trimming pared 7 bases from V and 5 bases from J, leaving 8 bases between. The CDR3 has 11 residues. DNA for the CDR3: TGTGCCAGCATCGGCCAAACTGAAGCTTTCTTT. It codes for CASIGQTEAFF.

This sequence joins TRBV9 and TRBJ2-2; the D gene could be TRBD1 or TRBD2 (6 bases each). The CDR3 covers 15 residues. In germline, CDR1 is SGDLS, CDR2 YYNGEE. V lost 4 bases and J lost 5, with 15 bases in between. The CDR3 reads CASSQSGAGTGELFF. The CDR3 nucleotides are TGTGCCAGCAGCCAATCGGGGGCCGGGACCGGGGAGCTGTTTTTT.

The gene calls are TRBV6-4 and TRBJ2-1; 9 bases line up with TRBD2. Germline trimming cut 3 bases from V and 4 bases from J; bases unmatched to any gene: 1. This CDR3 is built from 14 residues. CDR1 MRHNA and CDR2 SNTAGT come from the germline V gene. CDR3: CASSELAGYNEQFF. The CDR3 nucleotides are TGTGCCAGCAGTGAACTAGCGGGTTACAATGAGCAGTTCTTC.

In this sample, this clone turned up once. The genes are TRBV19 and TRBJ2-2, with 10 bases identical to TRBD2. From germline, CDR1 is LNHDA and CDR2 SQIVND (reference sequence). Trimming cost V 5 bases and J 3 bases; bases outside gene matches: 6. The CDR3 is 16 amino acids. The CDR3: CASSPILAGYTGELFF. In DNA, the CDR3 is TGTGCCAGTAGTCCCATACTAGCGGGATACACCGGGGAGCTGTTTTTT.

This chain joins TRBV27 and TRBJ2-1, with 11 bases identical to TRBD2. The CDR3 runs 17 residues. CDR1 and CDR2 (germline): MNHEY, SMNVEV (reference sequence). V lost 3 bases, J lost 1 base, and 5 bases stayed unmatched. CDR3 DNA: TGTGCCAGCAGTTTCGGACTAGCGGGCCTATCCTACAATGAGCAGTTCTTC. Its translation: CASSFGLAGLSYNEQFF.

The gene calls are TRBV7-2 and TRBJ2-3; no clear D. This CDR3 comprises 14 residues. Between the trimmed V and J ends, which lost 1 base and 2 bases, there was a span of 7 bases. Germline CDR1 and CDR2: SGHTA and FQGNSA. In DNA, the CDR3 is TGTGCCAGCAGCTTAGGAGTAGCCACAGATACGCAGTATTTT. This sequence encodes CASSLGVATDTQYF.

Worth noting for this clone: This CDR3 fails to terminate in the conserved phenylalanine or tryptophan, so it likely reflects a read error. No DNA is shown, since the ends of the CDR3 on it are uncertain; the CDR3 is the one TCRdb lists. The chain is built from TRBV27 and TRBJ2-7; the D segment call TRBD1 is taken from the table without a DNA check. Germline CDR1 MNHEY, CDR2 SMNVEV (reference sequence). 16 amino acids form the CDR3, both terminal residues included. The CDR3: CASSSHLCRTGPHGKC.

This clone appeared a few times. The V and J genes are TRBV11-3 and TRBJ2-3; 11 nucleotides match TRBD2. Germline V gene lookup returns CDR1 SGHNT and CDR2 YENEEA. The CDR3 spans 15 residues. The V segment lost 5 bases and the J segment 2 bases; nucleotides outside the gene matches: 3. The CDR3 sequence: CASSPGLAVTDTQYF. The CDR3 nucleotides are TGTGCCAGCAGCCCGGGACTAGCGGTCACAGATACGCAGTATTTT.

As to this clone: Additional DNA sequences in this sample encode the identical CDR3. The chain carries TRBV29-1 and TRBJ2-3; 7 positions match TRBD2. Trimming cost V 2 bases and J 6 bases; bases outside gene matches: 5. Germline values: CDR1 SQVTM, CDR2 ANQGSEA. The CDR3 is 13 amino acids. This CDR3 is CSVESAGVDTQYF. Written as DNA, the CDR3 is TGCAGCGTTGAATCTGCGGGAGTGGATACGCAGTATTTT.

As for this clone: Within the sample, other DNA sequences also encode this same CDR3. The chain combines TRBV5-1 with TRBJ2-2; D not certain. Trimming removed 0 bases from V and 0 bases from J, with 9 bases in between. Germline V gene data show CDR1 as SGHRS and CDR2 as YFSETQ. This CDR3 is built from 16 residues. CDR3 residues: CASSLVGTANTGELFF. CDR3 nucleotides: TGCGCCAGCAGCTTGGTTGGCACGGCGAACACCGGGGAGCTGTTTTTT.

This sequence joins TRBV2 and TRBJ2-7, with D perhaps matching TRBD2 (5 bases). The germline V and J ends were trimmed by 7 bases and 1 base, with 17 bases remaining between them. Looked up from germline, CDR1 is SNHLY and CDR2 is FYNNEI. This CDR3 is 15 amino acids long. CDR3 in DNA: TGTGCCAGCAAACTCGGGGTAAACCATTCCTACGAGCAGTACTTC. It is translated as CASKLGVNHSYEQYF.

This chain links TRBV2 with TRBJ2-7, with D unclear. V lost 4 bases to trimming and J lost 0 bases, with 7 bases between them. Germline CDR1 SNHLY, CDR2 FYNNEI. The CDR3 totals 13 residues. CDR3 residues: CASSGVSSYEQYF. CDR3 DNA: TGTGCCAGCAGTGGGGTGAGCTCCTACGAGCAGTACTTC.